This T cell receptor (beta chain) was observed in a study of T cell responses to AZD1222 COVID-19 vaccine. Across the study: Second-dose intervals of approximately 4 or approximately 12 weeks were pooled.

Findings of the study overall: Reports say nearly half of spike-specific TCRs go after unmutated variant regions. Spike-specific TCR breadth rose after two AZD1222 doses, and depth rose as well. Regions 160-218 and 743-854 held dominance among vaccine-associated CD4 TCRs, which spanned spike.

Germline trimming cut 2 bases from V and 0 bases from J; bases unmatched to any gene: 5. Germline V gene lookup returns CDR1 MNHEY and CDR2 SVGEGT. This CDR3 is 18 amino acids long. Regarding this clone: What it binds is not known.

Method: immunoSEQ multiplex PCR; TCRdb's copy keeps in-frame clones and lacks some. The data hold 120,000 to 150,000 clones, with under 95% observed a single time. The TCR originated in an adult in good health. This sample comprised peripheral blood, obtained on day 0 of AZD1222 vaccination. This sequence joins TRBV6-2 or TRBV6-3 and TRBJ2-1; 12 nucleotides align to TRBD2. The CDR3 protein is CASSYPSGRGISYNEQFF. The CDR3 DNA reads TGTGCCAGCAGTTACCCTAGCGGGAGGGGGATCTCCTACAATGAGCAGTTCTTC.